These 14 T cell receptor beta chains originate from one sample sequenced in a study of monozygotic twins with inflammatory bowel disease. TCRdb reprocessed the 5' RACE reads, with one entry per CDR3 protein and no DNA. The sample table includes some 450,000 distinct CDR3 sequences. The sample consisted of blood. The receptors originated from a human donor with ulcerative colitis or Crohn's disease, or a healthy co-twin of an affected twin (not recorded which).

V is TRBV28 and J is TRBJ2-7. The V gene's germline CDR1 is MDHEN and CDR2 SYDVKM. The CDR3 contains 12 residues. The CDR3 reads CASSSHPYEQYF.

CDR3 sequence: CASGRQQETQYF. J is TRBJ2-5 and V is TRBV6-5; TCRdb calls TRBD1, which cannot be checked without DNA. This CDR3 contains 12 residues. Per germline, CDR1 MNHEY and CDR2 SVGAGI.

This chain joins TRBV5-1 and TRBJ1-1; the D call of TRBD1 rests on TCRdb alone, since no DNA is present to check it. This CDR3 region has 15 residues. Germline CDR1 and CDR2: SGHRS and YFSETQ. The CDR3 spells CASTLGPTRDTEAFF.

The chain joins TRBV12-3 or TRBV12-4 to TRBJ2-1; there is no DNA to check the TCRdb D call of TRBD2. The CDR3 loop spans 11 amino acids. CDR3 amino acids: CASSFSPKQFF.

The chain uses TRBV19 and TRBJ2-1; TCRdb's assignment of TRBD2 cannot be checked, as there is no DNA. The V gene's germline CDR1 is LNHDA and CDR2 SQIVND (reference sequence). The CDR3 covers 14 residues. The CDR3 region is CASAGLAGFNEQFF.

The V and J genes are TRBV19 and TRBJ1-1. The CDR3 loop spans 13 amino acids. Germline CDR1 LNHDA, CDR2 SQIVND (reference sequence). The CDR3 reads CASSIAGFTEAFF.

The V gene is TRBV9, the J gene TRBJ1-2; TCRdb proposes TRBD1, but this gene call is untestable without DNA. The CDR3 is 13 amino acids. Germline CDR1 is SGDLS and CDR2 is YYNGEE. CDR3 sequence: CASSVGQSYGYTF.

The V gene is TRBV10-3, the J gene TRBJ2-3; the D call from TCRdb, TRBD1, cannot be confirmed without DNA. Germline assignment: CDR1 ENHRY and CDR2 SYGVKD. The CDR3 spans 13 residues. CDR3 region: CAIRGQGFDTQYF.

The chain combines TRBV5-1 with TRBJ2-3. This CDR3 comprises 16 residues. Germline CDR1 is SGHRS and CDR2 is YFSETQ. This CDR3 reads CASRNRAVSSTDTQYF. The whole variable domain, filled in from reference TRBV5-1 and TRBJ2-3, reads KAGVTQTPRYLIKTRGQQVTLSCSPISGHRSVSWYQQTPGQGLQFLFEYFSETQRNKGNFPGRFSGRQFSNSRSEMNVSTLELGDSALYLCASRNRAVSSTDTQYFGPGTRLTVL.

This chain uses TRBV19 with TRBJ1-1. CDR3 size: 15 residues. The germline gives CDR1 LNHDA, CDR2 SQIVND (reference sequence). CDR3 sequence: CASSPRRGGDTEAFF.

The CDR3 sequence: CASSQGGQQNEKLFF. The genes are TRBV4-3 and TRBJ1-4; the TCRdb call, TRBD1, lacks DNA for checking. CDR1 and CDR2 (germline): LGHNA, YSLEER. The CDR3 runs 15 residues.

The rearrangement joins TRBV6-4 to TRBJ1-5; no DNA is available, so the TRBD1 call from TCRdb remains unchecked. CDR1 and CDR2 from the germline V gene are MRHNA and SNTAGT. The CDR3 consists of 19 residues. The CDR3 sequence is CASSRRPVVGKGTNQPQHF.

The genes are TRBV20-1 and TRBJ1-4. The germline CDR1 and CDR2 sequences are DFQATT and SNEGSKA (reference sequence). The CDR3 is 14 residues long. The CDR3 here is CSAREIATNEKLFF.

V usage is TRBV10-3 and J usage is TRBJ2-1; TCRdb picks TRBD1, but there is no DNA to check that call. CDR3 length: 14 amino acids. In germline, CDR1 is ENHRY, CDR2 SYGVKD. CDR3 residues: CAISESRDYNEQFF.